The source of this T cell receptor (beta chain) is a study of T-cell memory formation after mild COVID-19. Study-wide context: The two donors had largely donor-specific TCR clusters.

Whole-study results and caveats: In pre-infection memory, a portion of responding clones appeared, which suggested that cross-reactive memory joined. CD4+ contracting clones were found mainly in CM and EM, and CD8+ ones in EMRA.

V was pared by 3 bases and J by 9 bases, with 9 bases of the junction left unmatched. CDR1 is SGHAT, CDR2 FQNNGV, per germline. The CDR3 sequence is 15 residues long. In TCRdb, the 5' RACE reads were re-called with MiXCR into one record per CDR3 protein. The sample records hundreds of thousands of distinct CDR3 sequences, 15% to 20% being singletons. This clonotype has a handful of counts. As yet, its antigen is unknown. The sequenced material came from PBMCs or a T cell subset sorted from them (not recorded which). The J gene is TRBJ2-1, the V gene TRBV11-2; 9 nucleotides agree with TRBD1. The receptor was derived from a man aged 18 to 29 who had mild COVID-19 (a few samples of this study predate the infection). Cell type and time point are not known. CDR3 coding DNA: TGTGCCAGCAGCTTTCTATACAGGGGGCGATTTGAGCAGTTCTTC. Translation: CASSFLYRGRFEQFF.